These 21 T cell receptor beta chains were sequenced from one sample in a study of T cells in Graves' hyperthyroidism and ophthalmopathy. TCR beta CDR3 regions were amplified from RNA transcripts. Using the HTBI primer set, a first-round RT-PCR was run on the TCR CDR3. MiXCR, applied by TCRdb to the multiplex PCR reads, yields one record per CDR3 protein. The sample has about 770,000 distinct CDR3 sequences, approximately 18% seen once. Sequencing was done on a sample of blood. The receptors were sampled from a woman aged 45 to 65 with Graves' hyperthyroidism that later progressed to Graves' ophthalmopathy.

This clonotype has a count of ten or more. In DNA, the CDR3 is TGTGCCAGCAGCCAATATGCGGGCAGGGAGACCCAGTACTTC. Encoded protein: CASSQYAGRETQYF. This chain links TRBV3-1 with TRBJ2-5; tentatively, D is TRBD2 (5 bases). V was pared by 2 bases and J by 5 bases, with 12 bases between. The V gene's germline CDR1 is LGHDT and CDR2 YNNKEL (reference sequence). The CDR3 sequence is 14 residues long.

The chain uses TRBV20-1 and TRBJ1-2; 10 positions agree with TRBD1. Per the germline V gene, CDR1 is DFQATT and CDR2 is SNEGSKA (reference sequence). CDR3 length: 14 amino acids. V shed 4 bases and J 12 bases; nucleotides not matched to a gene: 14. In DNA form, the CDR3 reads TGCAGTGCTACAACCCGGGACAGGGGCCACTCTAACACCTTC. Its translation is CSATTRDRGHSNTF.

This clonotype was seen a few times. This rearrangement joins TRBV29-1 to TRBJ1-1; D unresolved. Trimming shortened V by 7 bases and J by 4 bases, and 16 bases separated the two germline ends. This CDR3 region has 13 residues. Germline V gives CDR1 SQVTM, CDR2 ANQGSEA. The CDR3 sequence: CSGAPGTGTEAFF. The CDR3 coding sequence is TGCAGCGGGGCACCTGGAACGGGCACTGAAGCTTTCTTT.

The chain links TRBV20-1 to TRBJ2-7, with D perhaps TRBD1 or TRBD2 (5 bases each). CDR1 is DFQATT, CDR2 SNEGSKA, per germline (reference sequence). There are 14 residues in the CDR3. Trimming cost V 6 bases and J 4 bases, with 19 bases left between them. The CDR3 nucleotides read TGCAGTGCGGGGCGGGCAGGATCCTTATACGAGCAGTACTTC. It translates to CSAGRAGSLYEQYF.

In this sample, this clonotype turned up many times. V usage is TRBV2 and J usage is TRBJ2-7; D is ambiguous. The CDR3 length is 12 residues. V gave up 0 bases and J gave up 4 bases, with 4 bases separating them. Germline CDR1 reads SNHLY; CDR2 reads FYNNEI. Here the CDR3 reads CASSEALYEQYF. The DNA of the CDR3 is TGTGCCAGCAGTGAAGCGCTATACGAGCAGTACTTC.

This clonotype was seen a handful of times. This chain joins TRBV7-8 and TRBJ1-4, with D possibly being TRBD1 (5 bases). Germline CDR1 is SGHVS and CDR2 is FQNEAQ. V was trimmed by 5 bases and J by 5 bases, leaving 12 bases between them. This CDR3 comprises 14 residues. CDR3 DNA: TGTGCCAGCAGCGTCGGGCGGGGGAATGAAAAACTGTTTTTT. Translation: CASSVGRGNEKLFF.

This clonotype was seen at least ten times. The chain combines TRBV3-1 with TRBJ2-5; no firm D call. The V gene's germline CDR1 is LGHDT and CDR2 YNNKEL (reference sequence). The CDR3 loop spans 13 amino acids. V dropped 4 bases and J dropped 4 bases, with 10 bases sitting between them. The CDR3 DNA reads as TGTGCCAGCAGCCTCCACCATACAGAGACCCAGTACTTC. Its translation: CASSLHHTETQYF.

This chain uses TRBV20-1 with TRBJ2-3; 8 nucleotides match TRBD2. Looked up from germline, CDR1 is DFQATT and CDR2 is SNEGSKA (reference sequence). V trimming: 4 bases; J trimming: 5 bases; junction bases outside the gene matches: 14. CDR3 size: 16 residues. CDR3 DNA: TGCAGTGCTACCCAGGGCACGGGAGGGCCGCAAGATACGCAGTATTTT. Translated: CSATQGTGGPQDTQYF.

This clonotype was observed many times. The rearrangement uses TRBV6-1 and TRBJ2-2, with D unclear. V was shortened by 6 bases and J by 6 bases, with 20 bases between the two germline ends. The CDR3 loop spans 16 amino acids. Germline V CDR1 and CDR2: MNHNS, SASEGT. In DNA form, the CDR3 reads TGTGCCAGCAGCGCCCCAGACTCGCTTCTGGCCGGGGAGCTGTTTTTT. Encoded protein: CASSAPDSLLAGELFF.

The chain recombines TRBV20-1 with TRBJ2-1; 14 bases match TRBD2. J was trimmed by 3 bases and V by 3 bases; bases with no gene match: 7. There are 17 residues in the CDR3. Per germline, CDR1 DFQATT and CDR2 SNEGSKA (reference sequence). For the CDR3, the DNA is TGCAGTGCTAGGCTGGGACTAGCGGGGGCGCGCTACAATGAGCAGTTCTTC. Translating it yields CSARLGLAGARYNEQFF.

CDR3 amino acids: CATGGATNEKLFF. The CDR3 DNA sequence: TGTGCCACCGGGGGGGCAACTAATGAAAAACTGTTTTTT. The chain uses TRBV10-3 and TRBJ1-4, with a possible D match to TRBD1 (5 bases). Per germline, CDR1 ENHRY and CDR2 SYGVKD. Trimming stripped 10 bases from V and 0 bases from J, with 9 bases between. CDR3 length: 13 amino acids.

About this clonotype: A much bigger clone sits one base away, suggesting this may be a read error. V usage is TRBV2 and J usage is TRBJ1-3; 8 nucleotides align to TRBD1. This CDR3 contains 17 residues. Germline V CDR1 and CDR2: SNHLY, FYNNEI. CDR3 residues: CAGSEGQDYYSGNTIYF. The DNA for the CDR3 is TGTGCCGGCAGTGAGGGACAGGACTACTACTCTGGAAACACCATATATTTT.

This clonotype was observed many times. This chain joins TRBV9 and TRBJ1-1; D gene ambiguous. The CDR3 runs to 13 residues. V dropped 4 bases and J dropped 0 bases, with 7 bases sitting between them. Germline CDR1 reads SGDLS; CDR2 reads YYNGEE. CDR3 residues: CASSNAMNTEAFF. The DNA of the CDR3 is TGTGCCAGCAGCAACGCAATGAACACTGAAGCTTTCTTT.

In this sample, this clonotype turned up many times. V usage is TRBV19 and J usage is TRBJ1-1; no definite D call. The V gene's germline CDR1 is LNHDA and CDR2 SQIVND (reference sequence). The CDR3 contains 15 residues. Trimming cost V 5 bases and J 0 bases, with 13 bases left between them. CDR3 region: CASSPLEAMNTEAFF. The CDR3 coding sequence is TGTGCCAGTAGTCCCCTGGAAGCAATGAACACTGAAGCTTTCTTT.

This clonotype was detected many times. V gene TRBV20-1 combines with J gene TRBJ1-2, with D perhaps matching TRBD1 (6 bases). Germline V CDR1 and CDR2: DFQATT, SNEGSKA (reference sequence). V was cut by 5 bases and J by 2 bases, with 9 bases left in between. There are 12 residues in the CDR3. CDR3 region: CSAYRENYGYTF. DNA for the CDR3: TGCAGTGCTTACAGGGAAAACTATGGCTACACCTTC.

This clonotype was picked up many times. The J gene is TRBJ2-3, the V gene TRBV12-3 or TRBV12-4, with TRBD2 matching over 13 bases. The V and J ends lost 6 bases and 11 bases, in that order; junction bases with no gene match: 8. CDR3 size: 14 residues. As DNA, the CDR3 is TGTGCCAGCAGCCCCCGGACTAGCGGGGGACTGCAGTATTTT. Residues: CASSPRTSGGLQYF.

There are a few counts of this clonotype. The genes are TRBV18 and TRBJ2-5; D could derive from TRBD1 or TRBD2 (5 bases each). There are 12 residues in the CDR3. The V gene's germline CDR1 is KGHSH and CDR2 LQKENI. V lost 2 bases and J lost 9, with 10 bases in between. CDR3 residues: CASSPEEGSQYF. The CDR3 DNA is TGTGCCAGCTCACCAGAAGAGGGGTCCCAGTACTTC.

The chain carries TRBV5-4 and TRBJ1-4; D possibly corresponds to TRBD1 (5 bases). The V and J ends lost 3 bases and 5 bases respectively, with 14 bases between them. From germline, CDR1 is SGHNT and CDR2 YYREEE (reference sequence). The CDR3 has 15 amino acids. The CDR3, as DNA: TGTGCCAGCAGCTCTCAGGGATTCAACAATGAAAAACTGTTTTTT. Amino acid sequence: CASSSQGFNNEKLFF.

This clonotype was counted ten times or more. V gene TRBV7-2 combines with J gene TRBJ2-1, with D uncertain. CDR3 length: 14 residues. Germline V gene lookup returns CDR1 SGHTA and CDR2 FQGNSA. The V and J ends lost 5 bases and 0 bases respectively, with 8 bases between them. CDR3 region: CASSPSTSYNEQFF. CDR3 nucleotides: TGTGCCAGCAGCCCAAGCACCTCCTACAATGAGCAGTTCTTC.

This clonotype was found many times. V and J are TRBV20-1 and TRBJ2-7; D ambiguous. The germline gives CDR1 DFQATT, CDR2 SNEGSKA (reference sequence). V lost 3 bases and J 0 bases, leaving 15 bases between the germline ends. The CDR3 totals 15 residues. The CDR3 is CSASSSQEHSYEQYF. The CDR3 nucleotides read TGCAGTGCTAGTAGTAGTCAGGAACACTCCTACGAGCAGTACTTC.

This clonotype was seen ten or more times. The rearrangement links TRBV20-1 to TRBJ1-5; D might be TRBD1 (5 bases). Germline V gene data show CDR1 as DFQATT and CDR2 as SNEGSKA (reference sequence). Deletions cut 3 bases from V and 1 base from J, with 10 bases between. This CDR3 contains 14 residues. This CDR3 reads CSASLGESNQPQHF. CDR3 nucleotides: TGCAGTGCTAGTCTAGGGGAGAGCAATCAGCCCCAGCATTTT.